The rows below give T cell receptor beta chains drawn from one sample of a study of CD8 T cells in ankylosing spondylitis. TCRdb called the 5' RACE reads again in MiXCR, with one record for every CDR3 protein. The data hold approximately 200,000 distinct CDR3 sequences, with approximately 12% observed a single time. Sequencing was done on a sample of blood, either unsorted or a sorted T cell fraction (not recorded which). These TCRs come from a female donor with ankylosing spondylitis or in good health (not recorded which). Each CDR3 is given with its conserved first and last residue. The order of the fields is CDR3 protein, CDR3 DNA, D gene, clone size, V gene, J gene. A D gene is named only where the DNA matches it firmly. Clone size is given for some rows only: seen once, a few or many times, or a class if the clone is expanded.

CASSSPGATEAFF,TGCGCCAGCAGCTCCCCGGGCGCTACTGAAGCTTTCTTT,NA,many,TRBV5-1,TRBJ1-1
CASSHSSGDTQYF,TGTGCCAGCAGCCATTCCTCCGGGGATACGCAGTATTTT,NA,NA,TRBV7-8,TRBJ2-3
CASSPVTGDEGGYTF,TGCGCCAGCAGCCCAGTGACAGGGGATGAGGGAGGCTACACCTTC,TRBD1,many,TRBV5-1,TRBJ1-2
CASSLVPVMNTEAFF,TGTGCCAGCAGCTTAGTACCAGTCATGAACACTGAAGCTTTCTTT,NA,NA,TRBV7-2,TRBJ1-1
CASSFGRDPPEQYF,TGCGCCAGCAGCTTTGGACGGGATCCTCCCGAGCAGTACTTC,NA,NA,TRBV5-1,TRBJ2-7
CASSLGQGTVQPQHF,TGTGCCAGCAGCTTGGGACAGGGGACGGTTCAGCCCCAGCATTTT,TRBD1,few,TRBV5-5,TRBJ1-5
CASSLEGSGLEQYF,TGTGCCAGCAGCTTAGAAGGTAGCGGGCTCGAGCAGTACTTC,TRBD2,few,TRBV7-6,TRBJ2-7
CSARQGTIPYF,TGCAGCGCCCGACAGGGAACTATTCCGTATTTT,TRBD1,many,TRBV20-1,TRBJ2-3
CASSSRGQDEKLFF,TGTGCCAGCAGCTCGAGGGGCCAGGACGAAAAACTGTTTTTT,NA,many,TRBV5-5,TRBJ1-4
CASSPSQGAIYEQYF,TGCGCCAGCAGCCCTTCTCAGGGGGCAATCTACGAGCAGTACTTC,TRBD1,few,TRBV5-1,TRBJ2-7
CSAPPVRSEQYF,TGCAGTGCTCCCCCCGTTCGCTCCGAGCAGTACTTC,NA,many,TRBV20-1,TRBJ2-7
CAWKGGTAEAFF,TGTGCCTGGAAGGGGGGAACGGCTGAAGCTTTCTTT,NA,few,TRBV30,TRBJ1-1
CAISSGGAYNEQFF,TGTGCCATCTCCTCGGGAGGGGCTTACAATGAGCAGTTCTTC,TRBD2,few,TRBV10-3,TRBJ2-1
CASSESEQFF,TGTGCTAGCTCGGAGTCTGAGCAGTTCTTC,NA,many,TRBV12-5,TRBJ2-1
CATSSIAGFDTGELFF,TGTGCCACCAGCTCCATAGCGGGATTCGACACCGGGGAGCTGTTTTTT,TRBD2,many,TRBV15,TRBJ2-2
CASSPTYNEQFF,TGTGCCAGCAGCCCTACCTACAATGAGCAGTTCTTC,NA,many,TRBV12-3/TRBV12-4,TRBJ2-1
CSARGSRTSGSNEQFF,TGCAGTGCTAGAGGTAGTAGGACTAGCGGGAGCAATGAGCAGTTCTTC,TRBD2,NA,TRBV20-1,TRBJ2-1
CASSPKWTSTDTQYF,TGTGCCAGCAGCCCCAAGTGGACTAGCACAGATACGCAGTATTTT,NA,few,TRBV7-3,TRBJ2-3
CASRNAQRNNEQFF,TGCGCCAGCAGGAACGCACAGCGAAACAATGAGCAGTTCTTC,NA,NA,TRBV4-1,TRBJ2-1
CASSLVFLGLAGDNEQFF,TGCGCCAGCAGCTTGGTCTTTCTCGGACTAGCGGGAGACAATGAGCAGTTCTTC,TRBD2,NA,TRBV5-1,TRBJ2-1
CASSLGTGGNTIYF,TGCGCCAGCAGCTTGGGGACAGGGGGAAACACCATATATTTT,TRBD1,many,TRBV5-1,TRBJ1-3
CATSSEILGRAGGRYEQYF,TGTGCCACCAGTTCAGAGATCTTGGGCAGGGCAGGGGGCAGATACGAGCAGTACTTC,TRBD1,many,TRBV15,TRBJ2-7
CAWSVLGGLSGDTQYF,TGTGCCTGGAGTGTTCTTGGGGGGCTGTCAGGAGATACGCAGTATTTT,NA,many,TRBV30,TRBJ2-3
CSARPMLNTEAFF,TGCAGTGCTAGACCGATGCTGAACACTGAAGCTTTCTTT,NA,many,TRBV20-1,TRBJ1-1
CASSALWGSYNEQFF,TGTGCCAGCAGCGCCCTATGGGGCTCCTACAATGAGCAGTTCTTC,NA,few,TRBV7-2,TRBJ2-1
CASSLFGGVNGQPQHF,TGTGCCAGCAGCTTATTTGGAGGGGTGAACGGTCAGCCCCAGCATTTT,NA,once,TRBV7-2,TRBJ1-5
CASRRTSADTQYF,TGTGCCAGCAGACGAACTAGCGCAGATACGCAGTATTTT,TRBD2,many,TRBV6-1,TRBJ2-3
CASSESPHTDRDLNQPQHF,TGTGCCAGCAGTGAGTCACCTCATACGGACAGGGATCTCAATCAGCCCCAGCATTTT,TRBD1,many,TRBV6-2/TRBV6-3,TRBJ1-5
CASSPQGVGDNEQFF,TGCGCCAGCAGCCCCCAGGGGGTTGGGGACAATGAGCAGTTCTTC,TRBD1,many,TRBV4-1,TRBJ2-1
CASSLAVGVAYEQYF,TGTGCCAGCAGCTTAGCAGTGGGAGTAGCGTACGAGCAGTACTTC,NA,NA,TRBV7-2,TRBJ2-7
CASSLTRLNTEAFF,TGTGCCAGCAGCTTGACCAGGTTAAACACTGAAGCTTTCTTT,NA,NA,TRBV7-2,TRBJ1-1
CSAPTSGSSYNEQFF,TGCAGTGCTCCTACTAGCGGGAGCTCCTACAATGAGCAGTTCTTC,TRBD2,many,TRBV20-1,TRBJ2-1
CASSPNSLAGEFYNEQFF,TGTGCCAGCTCACCAAACAGCCTAGCGGGAGAGTTCTACAATGAGCAGTTCTTC,TRBD2,many,TRBV18,TRBJ2-1
CASSAVGANQPQHF,TGTGCCAGCAGTGCGGTGGGGGCCAATCAGCCCCAGCATTTT,NA,many,TRBV6-1,TRBJ1-5
CSVQGGSYNEQFF,TGCAGCGTTCAGGGGGGCTCCTACAATGAGCAGTTCTTC,NA,few,TRBV29-1,TRBJ2-1
CASNPSSGGYEQYF,TGTGCCAGCAATCCCAGTAGCGGGGGATACGAGCAGTACTTC,TRBD2,NA,TRBV12-3/TRBV12-4,TRBJ2-7
CSANSGTVGNEQYF,TGCAGCGCCAACTCAGGGACAGTCGGAAACGAGCAGTACTTC,TRBD1,few,TRBV29-1,TRBJ2-7
CASSPLRETQYF,TGTGCCAGCTCACCACTACGAGAGACCCAGTACTTC,NA,many,TRBV18,TRBJ2-5
CATSEGGRTSGNTIYF,TGTGCCACCAGTGAAGGGGGGCGGACCTCTGGAAACACCATATATTTT,NA,many,TRBV24-1,TRBJ1-3
CASSLRTSEYEQYF,TGCGCCAGCAGCTTACGGACTAGCGAGTACGAGCAGTACTTC,TRBD2,many,TRBV5-1,TRBJ2-7
CASSPGGQGGEKLFF,TGTGCCAGCAGTCCTGGGGGACAGGGTGGGGAAAAACTGTTTTTT,TRBD1,many,TRBV12-3/TRBV12-4,TRBJ1-4
CASREDGESVGYTF,TGTGCCAGCAGGGAGGATGGGGAATCAGTTGGCTACACCTTC,NA,many,TRBV2,TRBJ1-2
CASSSHGFGNEQFF,TGTGCCAGCAGTTCTCATGGCTTCGGGAATGAGCAGTTCTTC,NA,few,TRBV12-3/TRBV12-4,TRBJ2-1
CASSFRGDETQYF,TGTGCCAGCAGCTTCAGGGGCGATGAGACCCAGTACTTC,NA,NA,TRBV7-2,TRBJ2-5
CASSQVVGYNEQFF,TGCGCCAGCAGCCAAGTGGTGGGCTACAATGAGCAGTTCTTC,NA,few,TRBV4-3,TRBJ2-1
CASSPPGGGTGEQYF,TGTGCCAGCAGCCCCCCTGGCGGGGGGACAGGGGAGCAGTACTTC,NA,many,TRBV7-8,TRBJ2-7
CASSLRRLGPDTQYF,TGTGCCAGCAGTTTAAGGCGTCTAGGCCCAGATACGCAGTATTTT,NA,NA,TRBV12-3/TRBV12-4,TRBJ2-3
CASSLGGDSYNEQFF,TGCGCCAGCAGCTTGGGAGGTGATTCCTACAATGAGCAGTTCTTC,NA,many,TRBV5-1,TRBJ2-1
CASSGTGNEQYF,TGTGCCAGCAGTGGGACAGGGAACGAGCAGTACTTC,TRBD1,many,TRBV6-6,TRBJ2-7
CASSRRTEAFF,TGTGCCAGCAGCCGGAGGACTGAAGCTTTCTTT,NA,many,TRBV12-3/TRBV12-4,TRBJ1-1
CASSMGLEGNEQFF,TGTGCCAGCAGCATGGGACTAGAGGGCAATGAGCAGTTCTTC,TRBD2,many,TRBV5-8,TRBJ2-1
CASSLTSGEQYF,TGTGCCAGCAGCTTGACTAGCGGCGAGCAGTACTTC,TRBD2,NA,TRBV7-2,TRBJ2-7